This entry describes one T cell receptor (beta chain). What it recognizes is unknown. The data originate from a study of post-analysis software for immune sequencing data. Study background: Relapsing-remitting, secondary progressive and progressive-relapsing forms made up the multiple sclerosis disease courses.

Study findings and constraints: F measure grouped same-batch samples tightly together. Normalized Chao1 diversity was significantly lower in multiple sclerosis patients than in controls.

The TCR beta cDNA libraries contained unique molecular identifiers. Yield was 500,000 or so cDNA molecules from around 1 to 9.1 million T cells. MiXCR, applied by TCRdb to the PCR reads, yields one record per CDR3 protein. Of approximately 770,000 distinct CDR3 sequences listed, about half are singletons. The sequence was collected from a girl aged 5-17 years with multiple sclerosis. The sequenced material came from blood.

The CDR3 DNA sequence: TGCAGTGCTAGAGATCCGCCACGGTCGGGGCAGTACTTC. Translating gives CSARDPPRSGQYF. V usage is TRBV20-1 and J usage is TRBJ2-5; D perhaps matches TRBD2 (5 bases). The germline gives CDR1 DFQATT, CDR2 SNEGSKA (reference sequence). This CDR3 has 13 amino acids. V gave up 0 bases and J gave up 11 bases, with 16 bases separating them.